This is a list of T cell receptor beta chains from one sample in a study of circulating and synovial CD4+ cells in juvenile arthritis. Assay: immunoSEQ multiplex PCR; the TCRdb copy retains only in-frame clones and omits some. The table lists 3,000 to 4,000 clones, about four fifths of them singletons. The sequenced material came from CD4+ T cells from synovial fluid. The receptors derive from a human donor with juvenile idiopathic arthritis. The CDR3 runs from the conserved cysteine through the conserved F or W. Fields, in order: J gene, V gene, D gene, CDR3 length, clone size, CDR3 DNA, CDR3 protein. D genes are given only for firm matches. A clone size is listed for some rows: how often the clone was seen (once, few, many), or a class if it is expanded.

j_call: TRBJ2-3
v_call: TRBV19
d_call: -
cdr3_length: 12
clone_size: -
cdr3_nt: TGTGCCAGTAGTGAGCGGTACGATACGCAGTATTTT
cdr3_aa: CASSERYDTQYF

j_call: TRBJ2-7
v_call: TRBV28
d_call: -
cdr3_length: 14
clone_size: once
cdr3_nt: TGTGCCAGCAGTGATCCAGGGGATTTGAGCGAGCAGTACTTC
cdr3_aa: CASSDPGDLSEQYF

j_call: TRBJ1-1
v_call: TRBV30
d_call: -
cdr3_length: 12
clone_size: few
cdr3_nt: TGTGCCTGGAGAGGGGGGAACACTGAAGCTTTCTTT
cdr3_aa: CAWRGGNTEAFF

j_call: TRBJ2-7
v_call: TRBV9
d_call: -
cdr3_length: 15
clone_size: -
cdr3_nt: TGTGCCAGCAGCGTAGGTCAGGGGGGAAACTACGAGCAGTACTTC
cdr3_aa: CASSVGQGGNYEQYF

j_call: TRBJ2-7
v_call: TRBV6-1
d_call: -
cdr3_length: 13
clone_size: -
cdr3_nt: TGTGCCAGCAGTGCCTACAGGCTTTACGAGCAGTACTTC
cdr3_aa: CASSAYRLYEQYF

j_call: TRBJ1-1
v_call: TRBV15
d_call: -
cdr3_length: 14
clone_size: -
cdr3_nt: TGTGCCACCAGCAGAGGAGGGAGAGGCACTGAAGCTTTCTTT
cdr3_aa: CATSRGGRGTEAFF

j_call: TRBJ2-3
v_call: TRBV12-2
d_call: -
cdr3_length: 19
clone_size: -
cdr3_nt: TGTGCAAGTCGCTTAGATCGGGTGGTCCGGGGGGCCCCAACAGATACGCAGTATTTT
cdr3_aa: CASRLDRVVRGAPTDTQYF

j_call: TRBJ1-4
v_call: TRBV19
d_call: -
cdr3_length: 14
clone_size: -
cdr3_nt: TGTGCCAGCCGTCCGGGACAAACTAATGAAAAACTGTTTTTT
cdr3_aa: CASRPGQTNEKLFF

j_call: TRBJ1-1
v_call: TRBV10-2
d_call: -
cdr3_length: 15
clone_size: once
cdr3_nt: TGCGCCAGCAGTGAGGTGGGGGGGGCAGGGACTGAAGCTTTCTTT
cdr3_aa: CASSEVGGAGTEAFF

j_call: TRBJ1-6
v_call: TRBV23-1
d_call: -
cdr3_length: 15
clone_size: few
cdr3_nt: TGCGCCAGCCGGGGGGGGGCGGCTAATAATTCACCCCTCCACTTT
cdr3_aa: CASRGGAANNSPLHF

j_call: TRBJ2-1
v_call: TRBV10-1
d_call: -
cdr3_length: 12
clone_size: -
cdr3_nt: TGCGCCAGCAGTGAGTCGAGCAATGAGCAGTTCTTC
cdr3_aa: CASSESSNEQFF

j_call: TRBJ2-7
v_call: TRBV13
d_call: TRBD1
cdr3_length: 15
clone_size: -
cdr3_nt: TGTGCCAGCAGCACCCGACAGGGGGGTCCCTACGAGCAGTACTTC
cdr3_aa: CASSTRQGGPYEQYF

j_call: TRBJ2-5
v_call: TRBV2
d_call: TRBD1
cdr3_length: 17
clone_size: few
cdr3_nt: TGTGCCAGCAGCCAGCCACGACAGGGGGCGTACCAAGAGACCCAGTACTTC
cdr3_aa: CASSQPRQGAYQETQYF

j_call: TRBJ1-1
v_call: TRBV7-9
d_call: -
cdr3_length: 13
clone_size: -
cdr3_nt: TGTGCCAGCAGCGAGGGACAAGCCACTGAAGCTTTCTTT
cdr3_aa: CASSEGQATEAFF

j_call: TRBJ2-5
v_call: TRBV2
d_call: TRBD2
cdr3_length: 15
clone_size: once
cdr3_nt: TGTGCCAGCAAACGTTTCGGGGAGGGCCATGAGACCCAGTACTTC
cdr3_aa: CASKRFGEGHETQYF

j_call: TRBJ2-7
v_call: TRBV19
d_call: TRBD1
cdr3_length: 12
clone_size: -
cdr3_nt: TGTGCCAGTAGTAGCCTCAGGGGGGAGCAGTACTTC
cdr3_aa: CASSSLRGEQYF

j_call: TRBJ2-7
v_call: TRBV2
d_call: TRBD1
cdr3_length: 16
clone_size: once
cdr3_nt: TGTGCCAGGAGGCGGATGGACAGGGGCCCCTCCTACGAGCAGTACTTC
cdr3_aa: CARRRMDRGPSYEQYF

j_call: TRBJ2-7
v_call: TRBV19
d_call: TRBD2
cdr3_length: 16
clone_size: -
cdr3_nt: TGTGCCAGTAGTCCCGGACTAGCGGGGCTTACCTACGAGCAGTACTTC
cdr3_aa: CASSPGLAGLTYEQYF

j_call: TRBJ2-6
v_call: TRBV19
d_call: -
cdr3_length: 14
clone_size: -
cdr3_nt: TGTGCCTCTAGGGAGCGAGGTGGGGCCAACGTCCTGACTTTC
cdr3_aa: CASRERGGANVLTF

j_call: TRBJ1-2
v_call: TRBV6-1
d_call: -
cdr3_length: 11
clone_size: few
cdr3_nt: TGTGCCAGCAGCCTAGACTATGGCTACACCTTC
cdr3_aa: CASSLDYGYTF

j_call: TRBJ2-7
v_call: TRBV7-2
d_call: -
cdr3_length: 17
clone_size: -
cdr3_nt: TGTGCCAGCAGCTTAGTTGGCCCGGGGGAGTACCCCTACGAGCAGTACTTC
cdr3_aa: CASSLVGPGEYPYEQYF

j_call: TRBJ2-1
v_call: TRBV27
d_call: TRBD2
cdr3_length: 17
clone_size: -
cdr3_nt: TGTGCCAGCAGTTTAGGACTAGCGGGCTTGGCTAACAATGAGCAGTTCTTC
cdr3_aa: CASSLGLAGLANNEQFF

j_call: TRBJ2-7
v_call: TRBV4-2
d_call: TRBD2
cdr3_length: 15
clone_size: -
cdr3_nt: TGTGCCAGCAGCCCGGGACTAGCGGACCCTTACGAGCAGTACTTC
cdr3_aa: CASSPGLADPYEQYF

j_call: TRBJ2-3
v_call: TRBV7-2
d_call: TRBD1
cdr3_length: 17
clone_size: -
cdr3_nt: TGTGCCAGCAGCTTATCCGCCGGGACAGGGGATCAAGATACGCAGTATTTT
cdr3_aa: CASSLSAGTGDQDTQYF

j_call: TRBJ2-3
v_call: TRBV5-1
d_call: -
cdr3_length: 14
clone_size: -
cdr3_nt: TGCGCCAGCAGCTTGCAGGAATTTGGAGATACGCAGTATTTT
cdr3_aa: CASSLQEFGDTQYF

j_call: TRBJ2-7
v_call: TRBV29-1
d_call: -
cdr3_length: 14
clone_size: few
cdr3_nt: TGCAGCGTACGGAGGGACAGTACCTCCTACGAGCAGTACTTC
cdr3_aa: CSVRRDSTSYEQYF

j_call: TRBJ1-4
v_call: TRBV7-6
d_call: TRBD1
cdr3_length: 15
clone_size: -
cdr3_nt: TGTGCCAGCAGCCCCGGACAGGGTGGGGTTGAAAAACTGTTTTTT
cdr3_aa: CASSPGQGGVEKLFF

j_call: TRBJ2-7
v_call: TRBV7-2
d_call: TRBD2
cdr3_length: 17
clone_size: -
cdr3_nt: TGTGCCAGCAGCTTAGGTTATCCAGCGGGGGGGCCCTACGAGCAGTACTTC
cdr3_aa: CASSLGYPAGGPYEQYF

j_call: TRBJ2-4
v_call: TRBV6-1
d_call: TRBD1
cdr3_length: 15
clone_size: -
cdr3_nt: TGTGCCAGCAGGCACGGGACAGGACTAAAAAACATTCAGTACTTC
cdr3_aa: CASRHGTGLKNIQYF

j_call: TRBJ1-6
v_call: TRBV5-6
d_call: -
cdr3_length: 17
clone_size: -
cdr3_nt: TGTGCCAGCATCCAATGGGGGGGTCCTCGTTATAATTCACCCCTCCACTTT
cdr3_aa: CASIQWGGPRYNSPLHF

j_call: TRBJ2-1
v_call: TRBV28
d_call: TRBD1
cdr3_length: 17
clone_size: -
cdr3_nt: TGTGCCAGCAGATATCGGACAGGGGAGAGCTCCTACAATGAGCAGTTCTTC
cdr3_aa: CASRYRTGESSYNEQFF

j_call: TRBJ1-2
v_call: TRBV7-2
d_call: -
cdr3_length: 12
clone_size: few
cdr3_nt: TGTGCCAGCAGCTTAGACAGATATGGCTACACCTTC
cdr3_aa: CASSLDRYGYTF

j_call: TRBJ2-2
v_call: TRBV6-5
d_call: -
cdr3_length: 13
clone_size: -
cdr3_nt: TGTGCCAGCCGCCAGGGTAACACCGGGGAGCTGTTTTTT
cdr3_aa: CASRQGNTGELFF